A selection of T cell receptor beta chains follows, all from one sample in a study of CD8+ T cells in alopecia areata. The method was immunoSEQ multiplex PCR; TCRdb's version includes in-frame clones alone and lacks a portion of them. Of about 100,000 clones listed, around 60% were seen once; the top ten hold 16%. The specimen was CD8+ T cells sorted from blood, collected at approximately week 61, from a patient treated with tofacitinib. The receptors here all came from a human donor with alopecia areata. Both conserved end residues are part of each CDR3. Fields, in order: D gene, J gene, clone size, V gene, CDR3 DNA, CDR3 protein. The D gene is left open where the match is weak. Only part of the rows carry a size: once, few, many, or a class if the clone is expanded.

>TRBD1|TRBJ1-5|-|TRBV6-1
TGTGCCAGCAGTGACCGCGACAGGGAGGAGGATCAGCCCCAGCATTTT
CASSDRDREEDQPQHF
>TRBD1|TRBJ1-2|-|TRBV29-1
TGCAGCGTCGGACAGGGCGATGGCTACACCTTC
CSVGQGDGYTF
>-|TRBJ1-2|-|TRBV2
TGTGCCAAGCTACAGGGAAGCGGCTACACCTTC
CAKLQGSGYTF
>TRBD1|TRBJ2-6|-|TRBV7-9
TGTGCCAGCAGCCCGCGGGACAGGGGCTCTGGGGCCAACGTCCTGACTTTC
CASSPRDRGSGANVLTF
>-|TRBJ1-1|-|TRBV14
TGTGCCAGCAGCAGGGGACGGATGAACACTGAAGCTTTCTTT
CASSRGRMNTEAFF
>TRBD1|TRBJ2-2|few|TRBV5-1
TGCGCCAGCTCACTACAACAGGGGGAGAACACCGGGGAGCTGTTTTTT
CASSLQQGENTGELFF
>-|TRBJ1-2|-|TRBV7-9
TGTGCCAGCAGCTCCGACAGAACTTATGGCTACACCTTC
CASSSDRTYGYTF
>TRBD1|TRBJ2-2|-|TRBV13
TGTGCCAGCAGCACCTGGACAGGGCCGAACACCGGGGAGCTGTTTTTT
CASSTWTGPNTGELFF
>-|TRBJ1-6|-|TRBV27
TGTGCCAGCAGTTTTGGGGAAAGTAATTCACCCCTCCACTTT
CASSFGESNSPLHF
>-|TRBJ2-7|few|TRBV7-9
TGTGCCAGCAGCCCCAGTGGGACGATTCTGGGCTACGAGCAGTACTTC
CASSPSGTILGYEQYF
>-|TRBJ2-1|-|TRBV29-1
TGCAGCGCACCGGGACTGAACAATGAGCAGTTCTTC
CSAPGLNNEQFF
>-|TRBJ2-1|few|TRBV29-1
TGCAGCGTTGAATCCCGGTACAATGAGCAGTTCTTC
CSVESRYNEQFF
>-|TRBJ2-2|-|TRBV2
TGTGCCAACTTTCTCGCCGGGACAGGGGAGCTGTTTTTT
CANFLAGTGELFF
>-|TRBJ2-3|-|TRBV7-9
TGTGCCAGCAGCTTAGTCGGAGGAGGCTCGACAGATACGCAGTATTTT
CASSLVGGGSTDTQYF
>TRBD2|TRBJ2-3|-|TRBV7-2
TGTGCCAGCAGCTTAGGCGGGGGGCCCACAGATACGCAGTATTTT
CASSLGGGPTDTQYF
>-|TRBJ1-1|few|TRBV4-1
TGCGCCAGCAGCCAGAACACTGAAGCTTTCTTT
CASSQNTEAFF
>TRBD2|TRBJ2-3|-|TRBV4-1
TGCGCCAGCAGCCAAGGTCGGACTAGCGGGGGGGCACATACGCAGTATTTT
CASSQGRTSGGAHTQYF
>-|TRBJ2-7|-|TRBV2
TGTGCCACCGACATTGCGGGGCAGTACTTC
CATDIAGQYF
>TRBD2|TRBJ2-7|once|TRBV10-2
TGCGCCAGCGCCCCGGGACTAGCCTACGAGCAGTACTTC
CASAPGLAYEQYF
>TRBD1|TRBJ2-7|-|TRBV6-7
TGTGCCAGCAACTCCGACAACGGGACAGCAACCTACGAGCAGTACTTC
CASNSDNGTATYEQYF
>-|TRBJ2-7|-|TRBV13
TGTGCCAGCACTCGGGGAAGGGGCTACGAGCAGTACTTC
CASTRGRGYEQYF
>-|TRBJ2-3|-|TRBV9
TGTGCCAGCAGCGCGGGACGGATCACAGATACGCAGTATTTT
CASSAGRITDTQYF
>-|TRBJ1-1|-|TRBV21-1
TGTGCCAGCAGCAAAGACGATGGCACCGGGGAGAACACTGAAGCTTTCTTT
CASSKDDGTGENTEAFF
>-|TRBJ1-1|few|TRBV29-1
TGCAGCGTTGTGAAGGGGTGGAACACTGAAGCTTTCTTT
CSVVKGWNTEAFF
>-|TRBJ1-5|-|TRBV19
TGTGCCAGTAGTATCCCACGGACAGTAAATCAGCCCCAGCATTTT
CASSIPRTVNQPQHF
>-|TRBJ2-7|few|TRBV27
TGTGCCAGCAGTCCGCAGGGTGCAAGACCCTATTACGAGCAGTACTTC
CASSPQGARPYYEQYF
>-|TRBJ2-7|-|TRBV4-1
TGCGCCAGCAGCCAACGGGACTCCCGCTACGAGCAGTACTTC
CASSQRDSRYEQYF
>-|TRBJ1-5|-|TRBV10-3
TGTGCCATAGGTAGGCAGCCCCAGCATTTT
CAIGRQPQHF
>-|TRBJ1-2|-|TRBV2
TGTGCCAGCAGAAATTCGACCCGGGTCTACTATGGCTACACCTTC
CASRNSTRVYYGYTF
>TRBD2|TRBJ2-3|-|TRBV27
TGTGCCAGCAGTTTCAGCGGGGGGAGGGCAGATACGCAGTATTTT
CASSFSGGRADTQYF
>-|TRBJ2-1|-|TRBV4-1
TGCGCCAGCAGCCAAACAGCAGGAGGTAATGAGCAGTTCTTC
CASSQTAGGNEQFF
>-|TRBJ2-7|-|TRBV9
TGTGCCAGCAGCGTAGGGTTCGACAGCTACGAGCAGTACTTC
CASSVGFDSYEQYF
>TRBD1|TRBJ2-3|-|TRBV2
TGTGCCAGCATGGGGGACAGAGATACGCAGTATTTT
CASMGDRDTQYF
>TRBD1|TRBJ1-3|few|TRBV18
TGTGCCAGCTCACCGGGACAGTTCGGAAACACCATATATTTT
CASSPGQFGNTIYF
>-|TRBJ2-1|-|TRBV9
TGTGCCAGCAGCGTAGGTCTAGCTGCAATCGATGAGCAGTTCTTC
CASSVGLAAIDEQFF
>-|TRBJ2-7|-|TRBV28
TGTGCCAGCAGTTTTTTGTTAGCGTTGAGCTCCTACGAGCAGTACTTC
CASSFLLALSSYEQYF
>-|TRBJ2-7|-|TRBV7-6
TGTGCCAGCAGCCCCCAAAACAGGGAATCCGAGCAGTACTTC
CASSPQNRESEQYF
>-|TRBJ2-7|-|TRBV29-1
TGCAGCGTTGTTGGTGGCTTAACATCGGAGGGGGAGCAGTACTTC
CSVVGGLTSEGEQYF
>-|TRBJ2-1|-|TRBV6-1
TGTGCCATCGGCGAGACAGGTAGTAAGTTCTTC
CAIGETGSKFF
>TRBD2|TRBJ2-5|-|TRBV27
TGTGCCAGCAGTCCTGCTAGCGGCCAAGAGACCCAGTACTTC
CASSPASGQETQYF
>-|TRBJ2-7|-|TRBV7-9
TGTGCCAGCAGCTTAGATCTGGGGCAGTACTTC
CASSLDLGQYF
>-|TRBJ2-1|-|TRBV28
TGTGCCAGCAGTTTTAGCGGATACAATGAGCAGTTCTTC
CASSFSGYNEQFF
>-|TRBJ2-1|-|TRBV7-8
TGTGCCAGCAGCCGTCGGGCAACCTACAATGAGCAGTTCTTC
CASSRRATYNEQFF
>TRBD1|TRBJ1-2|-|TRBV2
TGTGCCAGCGGGGACAGGGCGTTCTATGGCTACACCTTC
CASGDRAFYGYTF
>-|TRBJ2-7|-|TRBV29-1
TGCAGCGTTGTCGGGATTGATCGGGCGAGAGGCTACGAGCAGTACTTC
CSVVGIDRARGYEQYF
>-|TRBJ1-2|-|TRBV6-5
TGTGCCAGCAGTTACGCGTCATTCTATGGCTACACCTTC
CASSYASFYGYTF
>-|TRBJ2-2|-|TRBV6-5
TGTGCCGGGGGCTCGGAAACCGGGGAGCTGTTTTTT
CAGGSETGELFF
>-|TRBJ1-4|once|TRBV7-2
TGTGCCAGCAGCCCCGGCCTTAGCCCAAAACTGTTTTTT
CASSPGLSPKLFF
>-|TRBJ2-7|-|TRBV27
TGTGCCAGCAGTGGGACATGGAGCTCCTACGAGCAGTACTTC
CASSGTWSSYEQYF